In its sample, the clone carrying this TCR beta chain was seen a few times. The sample belongs to a study of response to subunit inactivated influenza vaccine. Germline V lookup: CDR1 ENHRY, CDR2 SYGVKD. CDR3 length: 17 residues. Trimming shortened V by 0 bases and J by 3 bases, and 16 bases separated the two germline ends. TCRdb reprocessed the RT-PCR reads via MiXCR and lists one record per CDR3 protein. The sample records about 520,000 distinct CDR3 sequences, about 7.2% being singletons. The rearrangement uses TRBV10-3 and TRBJ2-3; D might be TRBD2 (6 bases). Sample: PBMCs from blood, taken less than 30 months after vaccination. The receptor was derived from a man aged 50-75 years who received an inactivated influenza vaccine. CDR3 nucleotide sequence: TGTGCCATCAGTGAGTCGTCGGTCGGGAGACCTACAGATACGCAGTATTTT. The encoded protein is CAISESSVGRPTDTQYF.